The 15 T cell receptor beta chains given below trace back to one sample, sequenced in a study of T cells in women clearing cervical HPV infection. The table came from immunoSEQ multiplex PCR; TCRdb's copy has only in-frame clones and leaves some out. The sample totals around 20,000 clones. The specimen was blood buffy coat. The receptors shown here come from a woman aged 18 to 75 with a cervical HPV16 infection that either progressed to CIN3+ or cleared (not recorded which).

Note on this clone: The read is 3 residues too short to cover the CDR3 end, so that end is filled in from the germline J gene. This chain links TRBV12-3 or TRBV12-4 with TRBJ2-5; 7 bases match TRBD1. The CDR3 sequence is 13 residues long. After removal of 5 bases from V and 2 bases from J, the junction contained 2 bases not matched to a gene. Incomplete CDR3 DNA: TGTGCCAGCAGTCCACAGGGGCAAGAGACC. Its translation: CASSPQGQET. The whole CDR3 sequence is CASSPQGQETQYF.

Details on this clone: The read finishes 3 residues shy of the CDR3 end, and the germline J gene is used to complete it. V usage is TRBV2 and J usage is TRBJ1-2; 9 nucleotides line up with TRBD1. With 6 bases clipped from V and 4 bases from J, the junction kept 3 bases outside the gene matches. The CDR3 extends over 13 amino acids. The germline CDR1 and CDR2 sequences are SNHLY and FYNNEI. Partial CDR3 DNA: TGTGCCAGCAGGAAGGACAGGGGCTATGGC. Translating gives CASRKDRGYG. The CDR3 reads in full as CASRKDRGYGYTF.

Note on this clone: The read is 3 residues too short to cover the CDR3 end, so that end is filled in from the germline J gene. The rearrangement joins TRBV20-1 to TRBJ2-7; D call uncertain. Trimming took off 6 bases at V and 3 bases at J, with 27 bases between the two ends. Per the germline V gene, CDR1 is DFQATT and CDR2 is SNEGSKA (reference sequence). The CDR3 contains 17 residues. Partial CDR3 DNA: TGCAGTGCGACACCACTCGAGAAGGTATTTACTCGCTACGAG. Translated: CSATPLEKVFTRYE. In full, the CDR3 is CSATPLEKVFTRYEQYF.

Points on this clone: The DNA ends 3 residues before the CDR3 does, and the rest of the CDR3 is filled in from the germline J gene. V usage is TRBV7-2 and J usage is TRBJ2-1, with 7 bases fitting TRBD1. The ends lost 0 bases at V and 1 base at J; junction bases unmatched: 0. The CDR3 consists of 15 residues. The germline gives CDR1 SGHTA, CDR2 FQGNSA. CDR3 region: CASSLAQGSYNEQFF. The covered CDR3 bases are TGTGCCAGCAGCTTAGCACAGGGGTCCTACAATGAG.

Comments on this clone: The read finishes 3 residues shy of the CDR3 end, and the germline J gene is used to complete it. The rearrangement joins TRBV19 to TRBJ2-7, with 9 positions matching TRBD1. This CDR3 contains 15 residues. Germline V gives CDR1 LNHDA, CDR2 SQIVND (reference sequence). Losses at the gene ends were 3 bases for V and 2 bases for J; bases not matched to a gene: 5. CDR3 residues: CASSISGQGTYEQYF. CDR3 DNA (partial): TGTGCCAGTAGTATTTCCGGACAGGGGACCTACGAG. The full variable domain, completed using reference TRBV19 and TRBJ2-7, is DGGITQSPKYLFRKEGQNVTLSCEQNLNHDAMYWYRQDPGQGLRLIYYSQIVNDFQKGDIAEGYSVSREKKESFPLTVTSAQKNPTAFYLCASSISGQGTYEQYFGPGTRLTVT.

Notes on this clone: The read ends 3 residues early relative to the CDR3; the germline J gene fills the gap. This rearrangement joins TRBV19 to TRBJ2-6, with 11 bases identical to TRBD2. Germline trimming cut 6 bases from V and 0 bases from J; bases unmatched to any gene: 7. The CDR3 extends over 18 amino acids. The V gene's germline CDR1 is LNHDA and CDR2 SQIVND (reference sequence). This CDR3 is CASSVAGGSLSGANVLTF. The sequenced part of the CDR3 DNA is TGTGCCAGTAGCGTAGCGGGAGGGTCCCTCTCTGGGGCCAACGTC.

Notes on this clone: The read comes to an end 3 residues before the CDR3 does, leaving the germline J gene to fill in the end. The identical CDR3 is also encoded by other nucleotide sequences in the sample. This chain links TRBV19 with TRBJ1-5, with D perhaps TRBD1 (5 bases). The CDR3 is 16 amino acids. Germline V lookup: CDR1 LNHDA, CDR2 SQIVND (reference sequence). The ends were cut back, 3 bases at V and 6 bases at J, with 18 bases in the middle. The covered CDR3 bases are TGTGCCAGTAGTATGGCCGGCCAGGGAGGATCTCAGCCC. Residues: CASSMAGQGGSQP. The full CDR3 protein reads CASSMAGQGGSQPQHF.

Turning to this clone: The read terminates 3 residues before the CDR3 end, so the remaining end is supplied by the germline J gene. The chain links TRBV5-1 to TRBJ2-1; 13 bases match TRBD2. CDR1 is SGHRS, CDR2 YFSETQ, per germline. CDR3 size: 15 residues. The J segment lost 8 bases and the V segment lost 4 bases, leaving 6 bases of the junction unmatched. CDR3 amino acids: CASSQGLAGPDEQFF. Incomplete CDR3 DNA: TGCGCCAGCAGCCAGGGACTAGCGGGACCCGATGAG.

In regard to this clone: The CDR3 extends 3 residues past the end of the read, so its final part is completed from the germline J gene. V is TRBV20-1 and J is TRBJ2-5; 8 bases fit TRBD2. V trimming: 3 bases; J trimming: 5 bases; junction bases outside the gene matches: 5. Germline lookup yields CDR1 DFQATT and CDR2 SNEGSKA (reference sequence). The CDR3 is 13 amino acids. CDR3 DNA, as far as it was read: TGCAGTGCTAGGGGACCTAGCGGGGAGACC. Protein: CSARGPSGET. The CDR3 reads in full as CSARGPSGETQYF.

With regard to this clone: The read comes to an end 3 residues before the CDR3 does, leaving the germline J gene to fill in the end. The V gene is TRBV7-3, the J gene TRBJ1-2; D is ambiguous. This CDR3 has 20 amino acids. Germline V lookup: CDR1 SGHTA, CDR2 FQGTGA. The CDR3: CASSLTTSGKTAPSTDTYTF. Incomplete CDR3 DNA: TGTGCCAGCAGCTTAACGACTAGCGGGAAGACGGCCCCTAGCACAGATACC. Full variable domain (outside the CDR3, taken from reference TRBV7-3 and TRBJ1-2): GAGVSQTPSNKVTEKGKYVELRCDPISGHTALYWYRQSLGQGPEFLIYFQGTGAADDSGLPNDRFFAVRPEGSVSTLKIQRTERGDSAVYLCASSLTTSGKTAPSTDTYTFGSGTRLTVV.

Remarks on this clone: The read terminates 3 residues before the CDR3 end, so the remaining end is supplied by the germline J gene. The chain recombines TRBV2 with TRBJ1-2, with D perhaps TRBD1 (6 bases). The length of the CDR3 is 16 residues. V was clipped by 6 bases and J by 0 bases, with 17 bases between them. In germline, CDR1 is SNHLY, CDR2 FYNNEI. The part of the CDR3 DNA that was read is TGTGCCAGCAGACTAAAAGTGACAGGCTCTAACTATGGC. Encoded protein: CASRLKVTGSNYG. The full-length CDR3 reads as CASRLKVTGSNYGYTF.

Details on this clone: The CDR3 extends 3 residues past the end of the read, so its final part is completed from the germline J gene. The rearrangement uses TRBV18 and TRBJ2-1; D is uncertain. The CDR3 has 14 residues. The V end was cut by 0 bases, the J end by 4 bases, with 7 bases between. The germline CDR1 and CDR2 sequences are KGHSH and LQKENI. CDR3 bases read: TGTGCCAGCTCACCACCAACAGTTTACAATGAG. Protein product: CASSPPTVYNE. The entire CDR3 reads CASSPPTVYNEQFF.

CDR3 bases read: TGTGCCAGCTTACCTTGGACAGGGGTCCCTGGGGCCAACGTC. Protein: CASLPWTGVPGANV. The complete CDR3 protein is CASLPWTGVPGANVLTF. The rearrangement joins TRBV19 to TRBJ2-6, with 9 bases fitting TRBD1. The read ends 3 residues early relative to the CDR3; the germline J gene fills the gap. The length of the CDR3 is 17 residues. Germline assignment: CDR1 LNHDA and CDR2 SQIVND (reference sequence). V dropped 9 bases and J dropped 2; count of bases not matched to a gene: 11.

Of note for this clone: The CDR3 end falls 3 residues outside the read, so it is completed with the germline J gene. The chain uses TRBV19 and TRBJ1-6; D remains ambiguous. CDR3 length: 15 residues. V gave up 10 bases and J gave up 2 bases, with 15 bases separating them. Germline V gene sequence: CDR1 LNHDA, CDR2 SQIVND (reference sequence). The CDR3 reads CATNPDKTYNSPLHF. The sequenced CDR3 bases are TGTGCCACCAATCCTGACAAGACCTATAATTCACCC.

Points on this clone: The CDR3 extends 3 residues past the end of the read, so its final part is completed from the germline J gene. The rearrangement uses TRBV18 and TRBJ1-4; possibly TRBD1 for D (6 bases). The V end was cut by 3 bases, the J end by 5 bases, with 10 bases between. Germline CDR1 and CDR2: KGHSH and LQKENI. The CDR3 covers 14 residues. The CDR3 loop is CASSPRQVNEKLFF. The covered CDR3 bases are TGTGCCAGCTCACCGAGACAGGTCAATGAAAAA. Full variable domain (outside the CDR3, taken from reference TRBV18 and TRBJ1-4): NAGVMQNPRHLVRRRGQEARLRCSPMKGHSHVYWYRQLPEEGLKFMVYLQKENIIDESGMPKERFSAEFPKEGPSILRIQQVVRGDSAAYFCASSPRQVNEKLFFGSGTQLSVL.